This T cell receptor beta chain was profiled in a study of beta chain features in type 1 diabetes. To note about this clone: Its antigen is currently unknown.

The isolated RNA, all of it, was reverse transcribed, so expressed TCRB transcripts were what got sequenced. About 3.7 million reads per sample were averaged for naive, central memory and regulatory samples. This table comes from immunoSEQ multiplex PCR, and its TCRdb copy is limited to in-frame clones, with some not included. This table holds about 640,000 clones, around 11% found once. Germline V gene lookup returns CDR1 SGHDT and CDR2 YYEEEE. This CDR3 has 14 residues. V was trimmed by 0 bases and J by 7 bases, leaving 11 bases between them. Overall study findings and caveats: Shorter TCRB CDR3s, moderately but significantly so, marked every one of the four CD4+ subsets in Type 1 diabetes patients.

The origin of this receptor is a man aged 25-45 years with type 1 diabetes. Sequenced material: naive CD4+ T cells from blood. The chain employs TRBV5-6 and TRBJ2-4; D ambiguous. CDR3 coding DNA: TGTGCCAGCAGCTTGGAAGGGTTGTGGAACATTCAGTACTTC. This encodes CASSLEGLWNIQYF. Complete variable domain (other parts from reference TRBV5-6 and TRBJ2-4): DAGVTQSPTHLIKTRGQQVTLRCSPKSGHDTVSWYQQALGQGPQFIFQYYEEEERQRGNFPDRFSGHQFPNYSSELNVNALLLGDSALYLCASSLEGLWNIQYFGAGTRLSVL.